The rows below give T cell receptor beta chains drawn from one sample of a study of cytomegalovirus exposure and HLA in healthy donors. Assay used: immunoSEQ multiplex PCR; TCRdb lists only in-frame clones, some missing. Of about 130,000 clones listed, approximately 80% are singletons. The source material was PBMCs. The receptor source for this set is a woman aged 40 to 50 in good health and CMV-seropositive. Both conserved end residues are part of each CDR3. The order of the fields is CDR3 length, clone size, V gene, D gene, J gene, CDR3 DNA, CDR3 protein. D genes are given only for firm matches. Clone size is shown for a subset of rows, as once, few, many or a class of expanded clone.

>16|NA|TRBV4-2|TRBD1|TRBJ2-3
TGTGCCAGCAGCCAAGACCGGACAGGTGGCACAGATACGCAGTATTTT
CASSQDRTGGTDTQYF
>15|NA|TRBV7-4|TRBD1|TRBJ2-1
TGTGCCAGCAGCTTAAGGGGGCTAGCCTACAATGAGCAGTTCTTC
CASSLRGLAYNEQFF
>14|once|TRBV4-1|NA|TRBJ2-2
TGCGCCAGCAGCCAAGTCGGCGGGACCGGGGAGCTGTTTTTT
CASSQVGGTGELFF
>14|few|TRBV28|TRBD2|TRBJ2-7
TGTGCCCTTCTTGAGGCTAGCGGCGCCTACGAGCAGTACTTC
CALLEASGAYEQYF
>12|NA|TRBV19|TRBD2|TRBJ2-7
TGTGCCAGTAGCGGGAGGGCCTACGAGCAGTACTTC
CASSGRAYEQYF
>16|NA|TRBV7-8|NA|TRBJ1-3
TGTGCCAGCAGCACACCGGACGGAGGAATTGGAAACACCATATATTTT
CASSTPDGGIGNTIYF
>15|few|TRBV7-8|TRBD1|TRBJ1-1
TGTGCCAGCAGCTTAATGGGACAGGCTGACACTGAAGCTTTCTTT
CASSLMGQADTEAFF
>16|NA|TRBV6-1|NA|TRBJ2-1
TGTGCCAGCAGTGAATTTCGTCAGGGGCCCTACAATGAGCAGTTCTTC
CASSEFRQGPYNEQFF
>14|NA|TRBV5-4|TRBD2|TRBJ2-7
TGTGCCAGCAGCTTCGGGACTAACTCCTACGAGCAGTACTTC
CASSFGTNSYEQYF
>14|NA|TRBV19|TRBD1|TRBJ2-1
TGTGCCAGTAGCGACAGGGTGGGATTCAATGAGCAGTTCTTC
CASSDRVGFNEQFF
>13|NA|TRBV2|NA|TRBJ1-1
TGTGCCAGTAGACAGTTTATGAACACTGAAGCTTTCTTT
CASRQFMNTEAFF
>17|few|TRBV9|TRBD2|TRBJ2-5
TGTGCCAGCAGCGTCTTCCCCGGACTAGCGGACCAAGAGACCCAGTACTTC
CASSVFPGLADQETQYF
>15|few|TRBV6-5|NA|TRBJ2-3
TGTGCCAGCAGCACTAGCTGGGCTAGCACAGATACGCAGTATTTT
CASSTSWASTDTQYF
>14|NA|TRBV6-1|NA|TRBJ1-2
TGTGCCAGCAGGACCCCCGCAGGGGACTATGGCTACACCTTC
CASRTPAGDYGYTF